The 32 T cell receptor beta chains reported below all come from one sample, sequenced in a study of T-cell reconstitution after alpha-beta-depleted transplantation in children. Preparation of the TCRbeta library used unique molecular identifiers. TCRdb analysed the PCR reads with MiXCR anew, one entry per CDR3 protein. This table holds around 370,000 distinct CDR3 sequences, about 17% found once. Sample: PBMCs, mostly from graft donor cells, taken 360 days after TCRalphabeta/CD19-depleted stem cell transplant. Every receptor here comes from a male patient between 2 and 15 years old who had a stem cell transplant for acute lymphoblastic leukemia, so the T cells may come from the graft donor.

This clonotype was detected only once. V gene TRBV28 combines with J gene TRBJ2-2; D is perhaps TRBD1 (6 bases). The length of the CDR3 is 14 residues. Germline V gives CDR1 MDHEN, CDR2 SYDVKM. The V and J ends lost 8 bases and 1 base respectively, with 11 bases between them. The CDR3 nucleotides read TGTGCCAGCTGGGACATCTGGAACACCGGGGAGCTGTTTTTT. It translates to CASWDIWNTGELFF.

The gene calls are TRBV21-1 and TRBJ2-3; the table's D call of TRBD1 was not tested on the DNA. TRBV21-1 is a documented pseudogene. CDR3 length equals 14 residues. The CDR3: CASSTDRNTDTQYF. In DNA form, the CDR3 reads TGTGCCAGCAGCACCGACAGAAACACAGATACGCAGTATTTT.

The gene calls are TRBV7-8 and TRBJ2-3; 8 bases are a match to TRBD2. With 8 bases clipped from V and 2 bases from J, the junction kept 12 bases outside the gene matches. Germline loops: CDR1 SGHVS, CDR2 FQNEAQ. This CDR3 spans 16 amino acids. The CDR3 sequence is CASGGGREAATDTQYF. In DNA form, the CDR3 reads TGTGCCAGCGGGGGGGGGCGGGAGGCCGCCACAGATACGCAGTATTTT.

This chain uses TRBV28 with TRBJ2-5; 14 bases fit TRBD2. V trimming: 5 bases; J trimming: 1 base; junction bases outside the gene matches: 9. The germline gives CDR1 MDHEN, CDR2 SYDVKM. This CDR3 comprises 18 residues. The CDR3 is CASSLGLAGGSFQETQYF. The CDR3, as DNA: TGTGCCAGCAGTCTCGGACTAGCGGGAGGATCCTTCCAAGAGACCCAGTACTTC.

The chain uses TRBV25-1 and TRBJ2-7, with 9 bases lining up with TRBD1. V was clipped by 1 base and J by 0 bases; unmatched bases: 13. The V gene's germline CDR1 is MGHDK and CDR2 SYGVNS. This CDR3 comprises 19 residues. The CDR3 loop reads CASSEFIGPGQGISYEQYF. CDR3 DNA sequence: TGTGCCAGCAGTGAATTTATAGGACCGGGACAGGGCATCTCCTACGAGCAGTACTTC.

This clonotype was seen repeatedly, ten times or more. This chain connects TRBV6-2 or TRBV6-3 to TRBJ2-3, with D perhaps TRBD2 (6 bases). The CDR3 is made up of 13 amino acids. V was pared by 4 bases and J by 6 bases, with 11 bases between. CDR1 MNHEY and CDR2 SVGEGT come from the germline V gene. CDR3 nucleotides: TGTGCCAGCAGTTCCCACAGCGGGGATACGCAGTATTTT. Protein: CASSSHSGDTQYF.

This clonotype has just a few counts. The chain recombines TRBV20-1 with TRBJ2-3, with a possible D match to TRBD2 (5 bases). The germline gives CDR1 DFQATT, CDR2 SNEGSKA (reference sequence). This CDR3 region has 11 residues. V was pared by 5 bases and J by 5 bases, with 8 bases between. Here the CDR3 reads CSAGGLDTQYF. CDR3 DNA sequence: TGCAGTGCTGGAGGTTTAGATACGCAGTATTTT.

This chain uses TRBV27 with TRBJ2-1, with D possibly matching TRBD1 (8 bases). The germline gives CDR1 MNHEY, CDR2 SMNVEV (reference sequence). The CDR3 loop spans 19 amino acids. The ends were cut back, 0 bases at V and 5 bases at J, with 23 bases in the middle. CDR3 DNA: TGTGCCAGCAGTTTATCGCCCCCCCCACAGGGGGGGACCAACAATGAGCAGTTCTTC. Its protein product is CASSLSPPPQGGTNNEQFF.

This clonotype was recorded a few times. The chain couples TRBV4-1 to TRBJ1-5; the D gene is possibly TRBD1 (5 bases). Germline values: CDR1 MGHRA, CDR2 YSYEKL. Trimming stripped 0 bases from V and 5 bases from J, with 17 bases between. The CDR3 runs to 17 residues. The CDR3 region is CASSQDPGGLWDQPQHF. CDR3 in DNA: TGCGCCAGCAGCCAAGATCCGGGGGGGTTGTGGGATCAGCCCCAGCATTTT.

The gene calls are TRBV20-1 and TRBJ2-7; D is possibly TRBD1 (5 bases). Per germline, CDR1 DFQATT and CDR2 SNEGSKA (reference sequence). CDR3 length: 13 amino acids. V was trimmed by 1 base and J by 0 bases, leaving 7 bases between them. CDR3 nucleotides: TGCAGTGCTAGAGCAGACAGCTCCTACGAGCAGTACTTC. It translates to CSARADSSYEQYF.

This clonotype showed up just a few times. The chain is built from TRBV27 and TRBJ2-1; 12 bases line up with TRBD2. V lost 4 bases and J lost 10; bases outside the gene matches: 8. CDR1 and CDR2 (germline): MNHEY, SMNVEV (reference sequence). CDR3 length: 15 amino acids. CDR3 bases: TGTGCCAGCAGTTCACCGACTAGCGGGAGTTGGGAGCAGTTCTTC. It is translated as CASSSPTSGSWEQFF.

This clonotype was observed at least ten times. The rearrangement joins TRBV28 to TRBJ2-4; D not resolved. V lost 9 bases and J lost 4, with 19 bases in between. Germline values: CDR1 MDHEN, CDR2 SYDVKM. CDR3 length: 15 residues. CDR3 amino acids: CARDPLFREKNIQYF. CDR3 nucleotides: TGTGCCAGAGACCCATTATTCCGAGAGAAAAACATTCAGTACTTC.

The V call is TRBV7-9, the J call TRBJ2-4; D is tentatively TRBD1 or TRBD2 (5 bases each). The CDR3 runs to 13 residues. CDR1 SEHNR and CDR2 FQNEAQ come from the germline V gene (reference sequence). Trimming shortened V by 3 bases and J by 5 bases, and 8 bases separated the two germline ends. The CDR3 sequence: CASSFSGQNIQYF. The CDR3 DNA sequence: TGTGCCAGCAGCTTCTCGGGGCAAAACATTCAGTACTTC.

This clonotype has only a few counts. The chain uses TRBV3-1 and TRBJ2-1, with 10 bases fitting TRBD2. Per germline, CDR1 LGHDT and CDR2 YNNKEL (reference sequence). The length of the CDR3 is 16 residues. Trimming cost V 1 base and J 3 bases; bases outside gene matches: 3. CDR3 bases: TGTGCCAGCAGCCAAGTTCGACTAGCGGGCTACAATGAGCAGTTCTTC. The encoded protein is CASSQVRLAGYNEQFF.

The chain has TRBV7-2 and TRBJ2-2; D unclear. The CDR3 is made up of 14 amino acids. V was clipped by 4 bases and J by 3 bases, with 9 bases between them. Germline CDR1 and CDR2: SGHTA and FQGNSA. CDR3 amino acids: CASSSVTHTGELFF. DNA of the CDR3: TGTGCCAGCAGCTCCGTAACACACACCGGGGAGCTGTTTTTT.

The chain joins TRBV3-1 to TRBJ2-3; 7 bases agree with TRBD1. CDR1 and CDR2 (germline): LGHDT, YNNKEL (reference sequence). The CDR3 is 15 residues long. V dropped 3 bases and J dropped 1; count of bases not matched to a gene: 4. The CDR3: CASSQNRGGTDTQYF. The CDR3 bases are TGTGCCAGCAGCCAGAACAGGGGAGGCACAGATACGCAGTATTTT.

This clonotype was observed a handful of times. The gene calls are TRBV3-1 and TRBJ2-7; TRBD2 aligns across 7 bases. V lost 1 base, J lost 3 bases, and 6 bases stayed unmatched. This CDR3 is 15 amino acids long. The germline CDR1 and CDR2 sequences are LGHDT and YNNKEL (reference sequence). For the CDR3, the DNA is TGTGCCAGCAGCCAAGTAGCAGGGAGGGACTACGAGCAGTACTTC. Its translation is CASSQVAGRDYEQYF.

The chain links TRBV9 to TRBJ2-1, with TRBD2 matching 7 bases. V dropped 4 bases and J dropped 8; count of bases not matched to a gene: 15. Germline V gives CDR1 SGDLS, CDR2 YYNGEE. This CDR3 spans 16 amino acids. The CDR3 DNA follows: TGTGCCAGCAGCTTCCGTGGAGGATGGGCGGGGGATGAGCAGTTCTTC. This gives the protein CASSFRGGWAGDEQFF.

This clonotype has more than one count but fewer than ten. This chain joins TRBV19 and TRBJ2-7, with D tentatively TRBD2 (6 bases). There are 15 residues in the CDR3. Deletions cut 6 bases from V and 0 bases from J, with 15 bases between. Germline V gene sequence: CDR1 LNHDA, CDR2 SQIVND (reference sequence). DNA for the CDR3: TGTGCCAGTAGGGAGACTAGTAGGAGCTCCTACGAGCAGTACTTC. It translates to CASRETSRSSYEQYF.

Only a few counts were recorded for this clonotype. The CDR3 DNA reads TGTGCCAGCAGCCTACAGGGGGCGGGGTACAATGAGCAGTTCTTC. It is translated as CASSLQGAGYNEQFF. The chain links TRBV25-1 to TRBJ2-1, with 9 bases matching TRBD1. Germline CDR1 and CDR2: MGHDK and SYGVNS. V lost 6 bases and J lost 4; bases outside the gene matches: 7. The CDR3 spans 15 residues.

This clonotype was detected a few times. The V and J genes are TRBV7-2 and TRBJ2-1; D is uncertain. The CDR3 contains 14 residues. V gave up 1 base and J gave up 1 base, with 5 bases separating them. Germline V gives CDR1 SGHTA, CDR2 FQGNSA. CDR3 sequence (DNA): TGTGCCAGCAGCTTAGGGATTTCCTACAATGAGCAGTTCTTC. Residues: CASSLGISYNEQFF.

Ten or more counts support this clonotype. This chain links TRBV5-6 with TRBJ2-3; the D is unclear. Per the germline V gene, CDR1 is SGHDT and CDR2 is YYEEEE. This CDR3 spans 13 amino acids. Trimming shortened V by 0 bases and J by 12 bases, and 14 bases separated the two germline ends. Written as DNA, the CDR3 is TGTGCCAGCAGCTTGGACCGGGCTCCGAGTCAGTATTTT. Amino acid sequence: CASSLDRAPSQYF.

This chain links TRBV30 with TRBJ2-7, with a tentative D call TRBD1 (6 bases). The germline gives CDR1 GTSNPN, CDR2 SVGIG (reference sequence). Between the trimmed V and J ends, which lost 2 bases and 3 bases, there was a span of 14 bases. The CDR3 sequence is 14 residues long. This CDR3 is CAWSPDRLIYEQYF. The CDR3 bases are TGTGCCTGGAGTCCGGACAGATTGATCTACGAGCAGTACTTC.

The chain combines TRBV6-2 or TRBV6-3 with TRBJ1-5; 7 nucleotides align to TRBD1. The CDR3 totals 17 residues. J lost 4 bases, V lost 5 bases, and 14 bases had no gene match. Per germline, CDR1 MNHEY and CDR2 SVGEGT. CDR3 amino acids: CASSPTRAGGRNQPQHF. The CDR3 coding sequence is TGTGCCAGCAGTCCGACACGGGCAGGGGGGAGAAATCAGCCCCAGCATTTT.

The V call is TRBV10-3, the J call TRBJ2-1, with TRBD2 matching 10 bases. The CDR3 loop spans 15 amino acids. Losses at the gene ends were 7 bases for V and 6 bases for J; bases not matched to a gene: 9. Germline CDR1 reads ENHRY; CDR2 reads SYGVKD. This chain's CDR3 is CAITSSGSGGNEQFF. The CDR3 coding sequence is TGTGCCATCACGTCTAGCGGGAGCGGGGGCAATGAGCAGTTCTTC.

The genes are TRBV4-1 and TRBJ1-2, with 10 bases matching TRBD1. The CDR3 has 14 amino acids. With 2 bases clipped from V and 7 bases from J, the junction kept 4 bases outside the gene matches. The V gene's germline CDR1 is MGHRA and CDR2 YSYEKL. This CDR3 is CASSQQDRGGGYTF. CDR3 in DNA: TGCGCCAGCAGCCAACAGGACAGGGGGGGTGGCTACACCTTC.

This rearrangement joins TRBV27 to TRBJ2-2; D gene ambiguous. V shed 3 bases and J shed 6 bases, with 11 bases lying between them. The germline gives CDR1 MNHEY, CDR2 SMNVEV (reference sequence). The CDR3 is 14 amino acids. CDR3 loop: CASSLVAISGELFF. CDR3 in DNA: TGTGCCAGCAGTTTGGTCGCGATCTCCGGGGAGCTGTTTTTT.

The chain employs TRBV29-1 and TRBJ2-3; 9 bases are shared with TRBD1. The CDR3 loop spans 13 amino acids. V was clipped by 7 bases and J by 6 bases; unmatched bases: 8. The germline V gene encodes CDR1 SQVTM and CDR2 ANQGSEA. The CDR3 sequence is CSAIQGARDTQYF. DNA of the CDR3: TGCAGCGCCATACAGGGGGCAAGGGATACGCAGTATTTT.

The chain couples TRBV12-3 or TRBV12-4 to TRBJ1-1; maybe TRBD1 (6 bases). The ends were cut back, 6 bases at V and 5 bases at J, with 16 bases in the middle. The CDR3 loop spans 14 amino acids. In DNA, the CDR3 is TGTGCCAGCAGAACCAACAGGGCGGAAACTGAAGCTTTCTTT. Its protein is CASRTNRAETEAFF.

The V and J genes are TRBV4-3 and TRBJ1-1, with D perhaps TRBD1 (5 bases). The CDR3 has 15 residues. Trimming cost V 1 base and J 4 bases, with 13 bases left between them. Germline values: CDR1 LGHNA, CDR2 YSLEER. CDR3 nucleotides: TGCGCCAGCAGCCAAGGCGGGGGTTTGGGCACTGAAGCTTTCTTT. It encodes CASSQGGGLGTEAFF.

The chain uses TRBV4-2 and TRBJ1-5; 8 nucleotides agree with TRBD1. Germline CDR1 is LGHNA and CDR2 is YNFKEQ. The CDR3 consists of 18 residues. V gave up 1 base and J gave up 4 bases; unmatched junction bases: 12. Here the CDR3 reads CASSQGAGGTGGNQPQHF. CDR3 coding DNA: TGTGCCAGCAGCCAAGGGGCAGGGGGCACAGGAGGGAATCAGCCCCAGCATTTT.

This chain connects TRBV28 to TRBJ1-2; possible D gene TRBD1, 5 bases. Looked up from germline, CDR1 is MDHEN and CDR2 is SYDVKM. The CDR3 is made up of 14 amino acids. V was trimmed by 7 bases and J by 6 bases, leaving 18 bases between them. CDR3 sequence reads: CASIRVGGANGYTF. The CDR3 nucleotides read TGTGCCAGCATCCGTGTGGGGGGAGCTAATGGCTACACCTTC.